This T cell receptor (beta chain) was identified in a study of T cells in Graves' hyperthyroidism and ophthalmopathy. On this clonotype itself: A clone one base away is much larger, so this may be a read error.

Regions amplified from RNA transcripts were the TCR beta CDR3 regions. The primer set for the first-round RT-PCR of the TCR CDR3 was HTBI. One entry per CDR3 protein, called by TCRdb with MiXCR from the multiplex PCR reads. The sample shows about 350,000 distinct CDR3 sequences, roughly 15% of them seen only once. Diagnosis of hyperthyroidism was new in patients aged 18 to 65, and its duration was under 2 months. The PBMCs studied were ones that came from about 10 ml fresh peripheral blood. Germline CDR1 MDHEN, CDR2 SYDVKM. The CDR3 spans 14 residues. V gene TRBV28 combines with J gene TRBJ2-6; tentative D call: TRBD1 (6 bases). The TCR was taken from a woman in her 30s with Graves' hyperthyroidism that later progressed to Graves' ophthalmopathy. Sequencing was carried out using blood. The CDR3 sequence is CASRRGFGANALTF. CDR3 in DNA: TGTGCCAGCAGGAGGGGGTTTGGGGCCAACGCCCTGACTTTC.